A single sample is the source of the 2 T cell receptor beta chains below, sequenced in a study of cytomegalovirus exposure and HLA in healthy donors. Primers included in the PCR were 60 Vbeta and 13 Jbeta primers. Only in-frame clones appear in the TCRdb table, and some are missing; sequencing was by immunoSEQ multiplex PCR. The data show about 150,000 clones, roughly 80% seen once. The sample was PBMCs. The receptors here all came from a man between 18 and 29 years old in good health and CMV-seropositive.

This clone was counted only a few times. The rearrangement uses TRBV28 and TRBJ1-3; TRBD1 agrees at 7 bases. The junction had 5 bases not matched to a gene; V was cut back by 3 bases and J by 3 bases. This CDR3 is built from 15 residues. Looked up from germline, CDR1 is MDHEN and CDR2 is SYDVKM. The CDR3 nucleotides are TGTGCCAGCAGTTTCACAGGGGCAGGTGGAAACACCATATATTTT. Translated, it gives CASSFTGAGGNTIYF.

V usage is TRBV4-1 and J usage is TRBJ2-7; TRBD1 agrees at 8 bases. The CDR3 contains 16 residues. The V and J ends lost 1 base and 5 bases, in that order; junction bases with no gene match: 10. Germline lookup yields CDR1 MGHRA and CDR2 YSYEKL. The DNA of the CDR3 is TGCGCCAGCAGCCAAGGGTGGGGCAGGGGGCAGCACGAGCAGTACTTC. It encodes CASSQGWGRGQHEQYF.